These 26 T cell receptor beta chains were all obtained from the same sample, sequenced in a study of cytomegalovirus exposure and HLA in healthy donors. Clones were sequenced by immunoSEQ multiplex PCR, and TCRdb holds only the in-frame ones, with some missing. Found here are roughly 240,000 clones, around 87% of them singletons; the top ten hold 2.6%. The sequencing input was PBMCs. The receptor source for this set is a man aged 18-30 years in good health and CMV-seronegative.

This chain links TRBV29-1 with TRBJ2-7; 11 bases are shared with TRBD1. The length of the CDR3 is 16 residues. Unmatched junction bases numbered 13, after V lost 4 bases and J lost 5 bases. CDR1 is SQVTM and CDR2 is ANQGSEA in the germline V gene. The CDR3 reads CSVVGVPGQGDDEQYF. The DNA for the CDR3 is TGCAGCGTTGTGGGTGTACCGGGACAGGGGGACGACGAGCAGTACTTC.

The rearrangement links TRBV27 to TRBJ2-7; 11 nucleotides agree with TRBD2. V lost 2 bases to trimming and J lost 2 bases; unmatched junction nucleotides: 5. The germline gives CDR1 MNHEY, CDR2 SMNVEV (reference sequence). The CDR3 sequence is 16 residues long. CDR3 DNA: TGTGCCAGCAGTTTACTAGCGGGAGGCAGCCCCTACGAGCAGTACTTC. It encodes CASSLLAGGSPYEQYF.

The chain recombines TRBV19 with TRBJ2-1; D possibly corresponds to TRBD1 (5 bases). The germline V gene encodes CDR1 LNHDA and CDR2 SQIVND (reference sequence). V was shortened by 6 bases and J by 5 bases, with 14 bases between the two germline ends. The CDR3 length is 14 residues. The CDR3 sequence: CASRRPDRNNEQFF. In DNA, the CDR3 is TGTGCCAGTAGACGGCCCGACAGAAACAATGAGCAGTTCTTC.

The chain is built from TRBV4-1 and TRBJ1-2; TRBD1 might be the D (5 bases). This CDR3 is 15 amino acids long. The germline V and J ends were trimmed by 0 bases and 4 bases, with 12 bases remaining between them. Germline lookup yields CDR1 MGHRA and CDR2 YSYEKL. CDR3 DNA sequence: TGCGCCAGCAGCCAAGATCCGACAGACAGCTATGGCTACACCTTC. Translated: CASSQDPTDSYGYTF.

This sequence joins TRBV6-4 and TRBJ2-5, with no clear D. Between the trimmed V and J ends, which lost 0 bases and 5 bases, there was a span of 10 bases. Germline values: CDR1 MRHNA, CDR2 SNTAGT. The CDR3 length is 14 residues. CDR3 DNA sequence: TGTGCCAGCAGTGACTCCATCGGTTCGGAGACCCAGTACTTC. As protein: CASSDSIGSETQYF.

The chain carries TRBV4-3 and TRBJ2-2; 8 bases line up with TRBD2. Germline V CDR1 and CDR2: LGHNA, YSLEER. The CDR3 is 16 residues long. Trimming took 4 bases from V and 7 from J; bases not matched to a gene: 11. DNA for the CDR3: TGCGCCAGCAGCCGAGTGATGGCGGGGGGTTACGGGGAGCTGTTTTTT. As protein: CASSRVMAGGYGELFF.

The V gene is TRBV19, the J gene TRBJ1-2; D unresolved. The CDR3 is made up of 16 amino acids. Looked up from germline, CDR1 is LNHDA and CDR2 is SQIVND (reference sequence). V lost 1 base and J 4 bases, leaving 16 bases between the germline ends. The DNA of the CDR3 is TGTGCCAGTAGTATAGGAACAGCGGCCTGGGGCTATGGCTACACCTTC. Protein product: CASSIGTAAWGYGYTF.

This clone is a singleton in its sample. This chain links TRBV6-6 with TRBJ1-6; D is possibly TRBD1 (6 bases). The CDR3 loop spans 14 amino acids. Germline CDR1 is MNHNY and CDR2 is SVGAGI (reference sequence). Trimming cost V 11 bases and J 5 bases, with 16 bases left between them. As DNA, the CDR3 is TGTGCCGCCAGGGGTCCGGCGGATAATTCACCCCTCCACTTT. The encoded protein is CAARGPADNSPLHF.

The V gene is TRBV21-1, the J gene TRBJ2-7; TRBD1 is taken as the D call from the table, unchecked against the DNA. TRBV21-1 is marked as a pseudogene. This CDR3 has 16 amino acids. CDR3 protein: CASSTRTGRSTYEQYF. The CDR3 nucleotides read TGTGCCAGCAGCACGCGGACAGGGAGGTCCACCTACGAGCAGTACTTC.

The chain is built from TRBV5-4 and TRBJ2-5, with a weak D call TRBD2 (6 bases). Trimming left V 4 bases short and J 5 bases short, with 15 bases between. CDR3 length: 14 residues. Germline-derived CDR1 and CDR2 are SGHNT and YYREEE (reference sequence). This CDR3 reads CASSNSGSRETQYF. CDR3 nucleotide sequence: TGTGCCAGCAGCAACAGCGGGTCCCGGGAGACCCAGTACTTC.

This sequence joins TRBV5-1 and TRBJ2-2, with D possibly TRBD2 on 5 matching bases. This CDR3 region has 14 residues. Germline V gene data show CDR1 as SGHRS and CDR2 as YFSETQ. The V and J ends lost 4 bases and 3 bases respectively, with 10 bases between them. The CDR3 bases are TGCGCCAGCAGCCCTACTAGTGACACCGGGGAGCTGTTTTTT. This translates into CASSPTSDTGELFF.

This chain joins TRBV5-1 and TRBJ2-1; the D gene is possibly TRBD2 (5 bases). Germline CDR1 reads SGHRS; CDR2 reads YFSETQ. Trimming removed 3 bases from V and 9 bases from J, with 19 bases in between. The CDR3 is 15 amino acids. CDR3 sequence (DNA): TGCGCCAGCAGCTCGCTAGCCGAGCAAAGCGCTGAGCAGTTCTTC. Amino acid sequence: CASSSLAEQSAEQFF.

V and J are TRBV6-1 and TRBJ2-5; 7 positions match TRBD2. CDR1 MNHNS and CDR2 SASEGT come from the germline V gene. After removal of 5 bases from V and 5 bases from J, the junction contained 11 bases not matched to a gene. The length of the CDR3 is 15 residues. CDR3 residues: CASSKRTRGYETQYF. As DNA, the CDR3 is TGTGCCAGCAGTAAACGGACTAGGGGCTACGAGACCCAGTACTTC.

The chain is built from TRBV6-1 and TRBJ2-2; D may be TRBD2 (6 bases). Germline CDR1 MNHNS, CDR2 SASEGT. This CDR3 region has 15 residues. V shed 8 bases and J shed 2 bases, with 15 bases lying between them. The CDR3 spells CASGGWTVNTGELFF. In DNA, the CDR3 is TGTGCCAGCGGGGGGTGGACGGTAAACACCGGGGAGCTGTTTTTT.

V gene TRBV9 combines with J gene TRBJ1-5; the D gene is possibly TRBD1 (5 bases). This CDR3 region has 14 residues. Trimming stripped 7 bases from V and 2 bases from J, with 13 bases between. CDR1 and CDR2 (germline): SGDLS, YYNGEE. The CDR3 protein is CASSGDSGNQPQHF. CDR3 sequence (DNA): TGTGCCAGCTCGGGAGACAGCGGCAATCAGCCCCAGCATTTT.

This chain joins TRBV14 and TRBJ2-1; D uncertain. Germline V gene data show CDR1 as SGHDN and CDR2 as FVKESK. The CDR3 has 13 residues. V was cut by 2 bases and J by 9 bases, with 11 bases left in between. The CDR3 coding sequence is TGTGCCAGCAGCCAAAGTCGGAGCTTTGAGCAGTTCTTC. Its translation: CASSQSRSFEQFF.

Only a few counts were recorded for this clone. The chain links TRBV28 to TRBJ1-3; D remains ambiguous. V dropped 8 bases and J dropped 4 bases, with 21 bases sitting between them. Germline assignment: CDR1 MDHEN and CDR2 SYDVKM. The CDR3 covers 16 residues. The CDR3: CASGDGSPIPGNTIYF. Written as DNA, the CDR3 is TGTGCCAGCGGGGATGGGAGCCCTATTCCAGGAAACACCATATATTTT. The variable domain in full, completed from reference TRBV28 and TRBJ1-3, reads DVKVTQSSRYLVKRTGEKVFLECVQDMDHENMFWYRQDPGLGLRLIYFSYDVKMKEKGDIPEGYSVSREKKERFSLILESASTNQTSMYLCASGDGSPIPGNTIYFGEGSWLTVV.

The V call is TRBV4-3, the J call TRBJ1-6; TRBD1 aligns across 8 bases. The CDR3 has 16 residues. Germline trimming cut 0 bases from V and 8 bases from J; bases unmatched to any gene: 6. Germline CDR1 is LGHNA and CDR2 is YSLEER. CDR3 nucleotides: TGCGCCAGCAGCCAAGATTCCGCAGGGGGCTATTCACCCCTCCACTTT. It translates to CASSQDSAGGYSPLHF.

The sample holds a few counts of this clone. The CDR3 loop reads CASSRPRANTEAFF. CDR3 DNA sequence: TGCGCCAGCAGTCGCCCCAGGGCGAACACTGAAGCTTTCTTT. The genes are TRBV4-1 and TRBJ1-1, with D perhaps TRBD1 (5 bases). Trimming took off 6 bases at V and 1 base at J, with 12 bases between the two ends. Germline V gene data show CDR1 as MGHRA and CDR2 as YSYEKL. The CDR3 covers 14 residues.

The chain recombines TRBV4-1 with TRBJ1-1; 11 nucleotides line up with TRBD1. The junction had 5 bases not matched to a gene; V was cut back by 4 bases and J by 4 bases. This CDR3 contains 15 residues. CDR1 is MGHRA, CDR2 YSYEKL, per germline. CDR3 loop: CASSLRDRGATEAFF. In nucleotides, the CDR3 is TGCGCCAGCAGCCTCCGGGACAGGGGGGCCACTGAAGCTTTCTTT.

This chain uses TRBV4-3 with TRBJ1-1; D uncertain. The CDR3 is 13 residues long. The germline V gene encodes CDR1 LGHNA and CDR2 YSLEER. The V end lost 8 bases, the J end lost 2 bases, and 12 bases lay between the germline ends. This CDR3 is CASARGVNTEAFF. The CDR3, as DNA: TGCGCCAGCGCCCGGGGAGTTAACACTGAAGCTTTCTTT.

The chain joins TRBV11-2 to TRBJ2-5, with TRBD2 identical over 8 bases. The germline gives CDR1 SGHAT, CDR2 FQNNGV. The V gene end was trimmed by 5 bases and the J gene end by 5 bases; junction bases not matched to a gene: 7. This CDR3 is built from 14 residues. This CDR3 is CASSLLSSGETQYF. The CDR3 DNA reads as TGTGCCAGCAGCCTCCTTTCTAGCGGGGAGACCCAGTACTTC.

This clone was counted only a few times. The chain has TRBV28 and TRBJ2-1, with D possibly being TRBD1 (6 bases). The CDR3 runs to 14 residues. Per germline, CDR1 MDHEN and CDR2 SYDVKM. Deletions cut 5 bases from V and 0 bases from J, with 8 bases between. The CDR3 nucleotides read TGTGCCAGCAGTCAGGGGTTCTCCTACAATGAGCAGTTCTTC. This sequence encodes CASSQGFSYNEQFF.

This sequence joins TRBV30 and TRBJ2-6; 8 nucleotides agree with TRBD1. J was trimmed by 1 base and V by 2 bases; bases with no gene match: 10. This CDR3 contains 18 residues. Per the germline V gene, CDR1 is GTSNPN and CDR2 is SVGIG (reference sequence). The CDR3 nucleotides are TGTGCCTGGAGTATAACCAGGGGGCGAGAATCTGGGGCCAACGTCCTGACTTTC. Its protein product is CAWSITRGRESGANVLTF. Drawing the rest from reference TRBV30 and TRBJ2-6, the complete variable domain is SQTIHQWPATLVQPVGSPLSLECTVEGTSNPNLYWYRQAAGRGLQLLFYSVGIGQISSEVPQNLSASRPQDRQFILSSKKLLLSDSGFYLCAWSITRGRESGANVLTFGAGSRLTVL.

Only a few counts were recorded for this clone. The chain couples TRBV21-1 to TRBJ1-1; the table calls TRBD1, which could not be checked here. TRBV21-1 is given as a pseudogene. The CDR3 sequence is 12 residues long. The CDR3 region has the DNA TGTGCCAGCGGGACAGGGAACACTGAAGCTTTCTTT. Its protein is CASGTGNTEAFF.

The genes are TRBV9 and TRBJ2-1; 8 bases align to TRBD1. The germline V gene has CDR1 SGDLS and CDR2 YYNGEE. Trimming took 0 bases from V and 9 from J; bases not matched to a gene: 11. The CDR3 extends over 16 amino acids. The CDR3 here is CASSVAGHRGFAEQFF. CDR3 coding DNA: TGTGCCAGCAGCGTAGCAGGTCACAGGGGGTTTGCTGAGCAGTTCTTC.